The 20 T cell receptor beta chains below were found in one sample sequenced in a study of shared clonotypes between healthy human individuals. Repertoires were generated with immunoSEQ multiplex PCR, while TCRdb's copy carries only in-frame clones and drops some. This sample yields hundreds of thousands of clones, of which 90% to 97% are seen a single time; about 0.064% belongs to the top ten. The material sequenced was naive CD4+ T cells sorted from blood. Subset specified: CD45RA+ positively selected. The origin of the receptors is a woman aged 25-40 years in good health.

The V and J genes are TRBV5-1 and TRBJ2-1, with TRBD1 as a possible D gene (5 bases). The ends were cut back, 2 bases at V and 6 bases at J, with 15 bases in the middle. The CDR3 length is 15 residues. Per the germline V gene, CDR1 is SGHRS and CDR2 is YFSETQ. CDR3 in amino acids: CASSFSDSGFNEQFF. CDR3 in DNA: TGCGCCAGCAGCTTTAGTGATTCAGGGTTCAATGAGCAGTTCTTC.

The CDR3 sequence is CASALASESYNEQFF. The CDR3 nucleotides are TGTGCCAGTGCCCTTGCCAGCGAGTCCTACAATGAGCAGTTCTTC. The J gene is TRBJ2-1, the V gene TRBV19; D gene ambiguous. Germline CDR1 and CDR2: LNHDA and SQIVND (reference sequence). V was pared by 8 bases and J by 1 base, with 15 bases between. The CDR3 runs to 15 residues.

The J gene is TRBJ2-3, the V gene TRBV5-1; a weak D match, TRBD2 (5 bases). Per the germline V gene, CDR1 is SGHRS and CDR2 is YFSETQ. Trimming shortened V by 2 bases and J by 1 base, and 11 bases separated the two germline ends. The CDR3 sequence is 15 residues long. The CDR3, as DNA: TGCGCCAGCAGCTTCAGCGGCCCCGGCACAGATACGCAGTATTTT. The encoded protein is CASSFSGPGTDTQYF.

The V and J genes are TRBV7-7 and TRBJ2-1, with TRBD1 matching 8 bases. Germline V gene sequence: CDR1 SSHAT, CDR2 FNYEAQ (reference sequence). CDR3 length: 12 residues. V lost 5 bases, J lost 10 bases, and 4 bases stayed unmatched. In DNA, the CDR3 is TGTGCCAGCAGCCACGACAGGGGCGAGCAGTTCTTC. Translated: CASSHDRGEQFF.

V usage is TRBV10-3 and J usage is TRBJ2-7, with 10 bases that match TRBD1. Trimming took 7 bases from V and 7 from J; bases not matched to a gene: 10. The CDR3 runs 14 residues. In germline, CDR1 is ENHRY, CDR2 SYGVKD. The CDR3 region is CAITAGTGVGEQYF. The CDR3 DNA reads as TGTGCCATCACAGCCGGGACAGGGGTGGGTGAGCAGTACTTC.

The V and J genes are TRBV11-2 and TRBJ2-1; 7 bases are shared with TRBD2. The CDR3 totals 16 residues. Germline V CDR1 and CDR2: SGHAT, FQNNGV. J gave up 0 bases and V 5 bases, and 7 bases lay outside the gene matches. CDR3 in amino acids: CASSLTSPSSYNEQFF. The CDR3 DNA is TGTGCCAGCAGCCTGACTAGCCCAAGCTCCTACAATGAGCAGTTCTTC.

V gene TRBV29-1 combines with J gene TRBJ1-2; D gene ambiguous. The germline V gene encodes CDR1 SQVTM and CDR2 ANQGSEA. Trimming shortened V by 4 bases and J by 4 bases, and 7 bases separated the two germline ends. The CDR3 loop spans 11 amino acids. CDR3 coding DNA: TGCAGCGTTGTTGGACCCTATGGCTACACCTTC. Translation: CSVVGPYGYTF.

V usage is TRBV27 and J usage is TRBJ2-1; 14 bases agree with TRBD2. This CDR3 comprises 20 residues. Unmatched junction bases numbered 15, after V lost 5 bases and J lost 3 bases. Germline V gives CDR1 MNHEY, CDR2 SMNVEV (reference sequence). The CDR3 nucleotides read TGTGCCAGCAGTAGATACCCGGGGACTAGCGGGAGCCGGATCTACAATGAGCAGTTCTTC. Translated, it gives CASSRYPGTSGSRIYNEQFF.

This chain links TRBV6-5 with TRBJ2-1; weak D call: TRBD1 (5 bases). Between the trimmed V and J ends, which lost 5 bases and 0 bases, there was a span of 11 bases. The CDR3 loop spans 15 amino acids. Per germline, CDR1 MNHEY and CDR2 SVGAGI. CDR3 residues: CASSRPRDSYNEQFF. For the CDR3, the DNA is TGTGCCAGCAGTAGGCCCAGGGACTCCTACAATGAGCAGTTCTTC.

This clone occurred once. The chain is built from TRBV4-1 and TRBJ2-7; a weak D match, TRBD1 (6 bases). CDR1 is MGHRA and CDR2 is YSYEKL in the germline V gene. There are 15 residues in the CDR3. V was pared by 1 base and J by 4 bases, with 14 bases between. DNA of the CDR3: TGCGCCAGCAGCCAAGTCGGGACACTGGCGTACGAGCAGTACTTC. Translation gives CASSQVGTLAYEQYF.

The chain joins TRBV9 to TRBJ1-1; D not certain. Trimming removed 0 bases from V and 1 base from J, with 10 bases in between. Germline lookup yields CDR1 SGDLS and CDR2 YYNGEE. The CDR3 consists of 15 residues. CDR3 DNA sequence: TGTGCCAGCAGCGTAGTTCGGAGCACGAACACTGAAGCTTTCTTT. Translating gives CASSVVRSTNTEAFF.

V and J are TRBV4-2 and TRBJ2-7; 10 bases fit TRBD2. The J segment lost 2 bases and the V segment lost 3 bases, leaving 7 bases of the junction unmatched. Per germline, CDR1 LGHNA and CDR2 YNFKEQ. The CDR3 is made up of 16 amino acids. CDR3 DNA: TGTGCCAGCAGCCACCCTCCTGGGACTAGCGCCTACGAGCAGTACTTC. This translates into CASSHPPGTSAYEQYF.

This sequence joins TRBV2 and TRBJ2-5; no clear D. The CDR3 covers 13 residues. V was clipped by 10 bases and J by 7 bases, with 19 bases between them. Germline loops: CDR1 SNHLY, CDR2 FYNNEI. In DNA, the CDR3 is TGTGCCACTGAGTCGGGCACCTCACGGACCCAGTACTTC. This gives the protein CATESGTSRTQYF.

This chain connects TRBV28 to TRBJ2-7; the match to TRBD1 covers 8 bases. CDR1 is MDHEN, CDR2 SYDVKM, per germline. The ends lost 10 bases at V and 6 bases at J; junction bases unmatched: 17. The CDR3 is made up of 15 amino acids. The CDR3 sequence: CAISLQGAGVSEQYF. The CDR3 nucleotides are TGTGCCATTTCACTTCAGGGGGCCGGGGTAAGCGAGCAGTACTTC.

The V call is TRBV27, the J call TRBJ2-3, with TRBD1 identical over 11 bases. The CDR3 spans 17 residues. J lost 6 bases, V lost 5 bases, and 13 bases had no gene match. Germline assignment: CDR1 MNHEY and CDR2 SMNVEV (reference sequence). The CDR3 nucleotides read TGTGCCAGCAGTCCCTCAGGGACAGGGGGAAAGGTGGATACGCAGTATTTT. This gives the protein CASSPSGTGGKVDTQYF.

This chain joins TRBV2 and TRBJ2-5, with a possible D match to TRBD1 (5 bases). The CDR3 has 14 amino acids. Deletions cut 8 bases from V and 0 bases from J, with 13 bases between. Germline CDR1 is SNHLY and CDR2 is FYNNEI. CDR3 protein: CASGATYNQETQYF. CDR3 DNA: TGTGCCAGCGGGGCTACCTATAACCAAGAGACCCAGTACTTC.

This chain uses TRBV9 with TRBJ1-2; D not certain. The CDR3 is made up of 15 amino acids. Trimming pared 0 bases from V and 0 bases from J, leaving 9 bases between. CDR1 and CDR2 (germline): SGDLS, YYNGEE. This CDR3 is CASSVDPLANYGYTF. CDR3 nucleotides: TGTGCCAGCAGCGTAGATCCGTTAGCTAACTATGGCTACACCTTC.

This clone was picked up one time. The J gene is TRBJ1-6, the V gene TRBV27, with a possible D match to TRBD1 (5 bases). Per germline, CDR1 MNHEY and CDR2 SMNVEV (reference sequence). This CDR3 has 13 residues. In nucleotides, the CDR3 is TGTGCTACAAGAAGGGGAGACTACTCACCCCTCCACTTT. As protein: CATRRGDYSPLHF.

The V gene is TRBV28, the J gene TRBJ1-3, with a possible D match to TRBD1 (5 bases). CDR1 is MDHEN, CDR2 SYDVKM, per germline. Deletions cut 6 bases from V and 0 bases from J, with 18 bases between. There are 17 residues in the CDR3. The CDR3: CASSSGRGDDSGNTIYF. The CDR3, as DNA: TGTGCCAGCAGCTCCGGACGGGGGGATGACTCTGGAAACACCATATATTTT.

This sequence joins TRBV5-4 and TRBJ1-3; maybe TRBD1 (5 bases). This CDR3 spans 15 amino acids. Germline assignment: CDR1 SGHNT and CDR2 YYREEE (reference sequence). Trimming left V 0 bases short and J 4 bases short, with 11 bases between. CDR3 sequence reads: CASSLAGTQGNTIYF. CDR3 nucleotide sequence: TGTGCCAGCAGCTTGGCAGGGACCCAGGGAAACACCATATATTTT. Variable domain in full (rest from reference TRBV5-4 and TRBJ1-3): ETGVTQSPTHLIKTRGQQVTLRCSSQSGHNTVSWYQQALGQGPQFIFQYYREEENGRGNFPPRFSGLQFPNYSSELNVNALELDDSALYLCASSLAGTQGNTIYFGEGSWLTVV.